Sequencing of this T cell receptor (beta chain) was carried out in a study of PD-L1 blockade in urothelial cancer. As for the study in general: In the mid-2010s, patients got going on atezolizumab, taking 1,200 mg intravenously every 3 weeks. Blood samples contained a median about 130,000 T cells.

The time point here: pretreatment peripheral blood. The assay was immunoSEQ multiplex PCR, and TCRdb's table has in-frame clones only and misses some. There are over 100,000 clones in the sample; around 85% occur only once, and 3.2% lies in the top ten. Germline values: CDR1 SQVTM, CDR2 ANQGSEA. Trimming removed 8 bases at V and 7 bases at J, with 23 bases between. The CDR3 loop spans 15 amino acids. The sequence was collected from a man aged 45-65 years with urothelial cancer. J is TRBJ2-2 and V is TRBV29-1; D might be TRBD2 (7 bases). This specimen was PBMCs, taken around atezolizumab (anti-PD-L1) treatment. The CDR3 region has the DNA TGCAGCCTCTTGGGGGGGGGCCGAAGTTTCGGGGAGCTGTTTTTT. Its translation: CSLLGGGRSFGELFF.